This T cell receptor (beta chain) was profiled in a study of a mutant IDH1 vaccine in newly diagnosed glioma. Study observations and caveats: Pseudoprogression showed no apparent link to changes in top peripheral T cell clonotypes.

Clones were read by immunoSEQ multiplex PCR, and TCRdb kept only the in-frame ones, dropping some. Of roughly 120,000 clones in the sample, roughly 77% were seen once. This CDR3 contains 16 residues. The V gene's germline CDR1 is SSHAT and CDR2 FNYEAQ (reference sequence). Time point: week 11, during vaccination. Alongside topical imiquimod, each dose of vaccine comprised 300 ug of mutant IDH1 20-mer peptide. The study enrolled donors with new WHO grade 3 or 4 IDH1-mutant, ATRX-lost astrocytomas. Notes on this clone: Its specificity is unknown. The junction differs from germline at one of its ends, possibly a read error.

The source of this sequence is a man aged 35 to 55 with glioma. The sample consisted of PBMCs, taken from a glioma patient whose treatment included an IDH1 peptide vaccine. This chain joins TRBV7-7 and TRBJ2-3, with TRBD2 identical over 10 bases. CDR3 residues: CASSLAWNSGGNTQYF. Written as DNA, the CDR3 is TGTGCTAGCAGCTTAGCGTGGAATAGCGGGGGGAATACGCAGTATTTT.